This TCR beta chain was sequenced for a study of T cell responses to AZD1222 COVID-19 vaccine. Measured with immunoSEQ multiplex PCR; TCRdb has only the in-frame clones, and not every one. Altogether about 180,000 clones are present, around 88% being singletons, with the ten largest covering 7.7%. The source of this sequence is an adult in good health. The specimen was peripheral blood, collected on day 0 of AZD1222 vaccination.

Written as DNA, the CDR3 is TGCGCCAGCAGCGCGACAGGGGGCGGGTATGGCTACACCTTC. Its translation: CASSATGGGYGYTF. The chain combines TRBV5-1 with TRBJ1-2; 10 positions match TRBD1. The V gene end was trimmed by 4 bases and the J gene end by 5 bases; junction bases not matched to a gene: 5. Germline CDR1 is SGHRS and CDR2 is YFSETQ. The CDR3 has 14 residues.